These 10 T cell receptor beta chains originate from one sample sequenced in a study of blood T cells in healthy people across ages. The authors ran a second PCR of roughly 6 to 12 cycles using a sample-barcoded 5' primer and a J-beta primer mix. TCRdb recomputed calls from the 5' RACE reads with MiXCR, one row per CDR3 protein. The sample holds roughly 800,000 distinct CDR3 sequences, around 25% seen once. This same sample was also part of a study on T cells of mothers and their children.

Sequencing was carried out using blood. The source is a boy aged 5-17 years in good health.

This clonotype was found a few times. The genes are TRBV2 and TRBJ1-5, with D unresolved. Between the trimmed V and J ends, which lost 6 bases and 5 bases, there was a span of 11 bases. The germline gives CDR1 SNHLY, CDR2 FYNNEI. This CDR3 is built from 13 residues. CDR3 sequence (DNA): TGTGCCAGCAGGGAACAGAATCATCAGCCCCAGCATTTT. Its translation is CASREQNHQPQHF.

This clonotype was seen only a few times. This chain uses TRBV28 with TRBJ2-1; 13 bases map to TRBD2. Germline CDR1 is MDHEN and CDR2 is SYDVKM. V lost 6 bases, J lost 12 bases, and 11 bases stayed unmatched. The CDR3 length is 15 residues. The CDR3 is CASSLTGLAGSVQFF. DNA for the CDR3: TGTGCCAGCAGCCTAACGGGACTAGCGGGAAGTGTGCAGTTCTTC.

Comment on this clonotype: An end of the junction does not agree with germline; a read error may underlie this. The chain carries TRBV11-1 and TRBJ1-1; possibly TRBD1 for D (5 bases). There are 12 residues in the CDR3. Germline assignment: CDR1 SGHAT and CDR2 FQDESV (reference sequence). The CDR3 nucleotides read TGTGCCAGCAGCTTAGCGGGGGACGTGCCCTCTTTT. Its protein product is CASSLAGDVPSF.

This clonotype showed up just once. V gene TRBV4-2 combines with J gene TRBJ1-3, with TRBD1 matching over 9 bases. Germline values: CDR1 LGHNA, CDR2 YNFKEQ. J lost 8 bases, V lost 2 bases, and 10 bases had no gene match. The CDR3 has 16 amino acids. Here the CDR3 reads CASSQLPGQGSDTIYF. Here the CDR3 DNA reads TGTGCCAGCAGCCAATTACCGGGACAGGGTTCAGACACCATATATTTT.

The chain employs TRBV6-5 and TRBJ2-7; a weak D match, TRBD2 (6 bases). V was trimmed by 2 bases and J by 5 bases, leaving 7 bases between them. CDR3 length equals 12 residues. From germline, CDR1 is MNHEY and CDR2 SVGAGI. CDR3 sequence reads: CASSYRGNEQYF. In DNA form, the CDR3 reads TGTGCCAGCAGTTACCGGGGGAACGAGCAGTACTTC.

The chain recombines TRBV20-1 with TRBJ2-1; 13 bases fit TRBD2. Germline V gene sequence: CDR1 DFQATT, CDR2 SNEGSKA (reference sequence). The CDR3 runs to 17 residues. The ends lost 2 bases at V and 4 bases at J; junction bases unmatched: 8. The CDR3 DNA is TGCAGTGCTAGACCTCGACTAGCGGGGGGACCTTACAATGAGCAGTTCTTC. This sequence encodes CSARPRLAGGPYNEQFF.

The J gene is TRBJ1-1, the V gene TRBV3-1; no firm D call. Germline CDR1 reads LGHDT; CDR2 reads YNNKEL (reference sequence). The CDR3 runs to 15 residues. V was shortened by 0 bases and J by 4 bases, with 12 bases between the two germline ends. CDR3 residues: CASSQDAQGGTEAFF. CDR3 coding DNA: TGTGCCAGCAGCCAAGATGCCCAAGGCGGCACTGAAGCTTTCTTT.

This clonotype was recorded a few times. CDR3 coding DNA: TGCAGCGTTCGTCGGGGGAGTAGCAACGAGCAGTACTTC. Translated: CSVRRGSSNEQYF. This chain links TRBV29-1 with TRBJ2-7, with a possible D match to TRBD2 (6 bases). Germline V CDR1 and CDR2: SQVTM, ANQGSEA. This CDR3 has 13 residues. Trimming pared 5 bases from V and 5 bases from J, leaving 16 bases between.

J is TRBJ2-6 and V is TRBV28; D is ambiguous. Germline assignment: CDR1 MDHEN and CDR2 SYDVKM. V was trimmed by 7 bases and J by 6 bases, leaving 16 bases between them. The CDR3 has 15 amino acids. The CDR3 sequence: CASKLRSPVANVLTF. CDR3 bases: TGTGCCAGCAAACTCCGGTCCCCCGTGGCCAACGTCCTGACTTTC.

The chain recombines TRBV18 with TRBJ2-5, with no clear D. Gene TRBJ2-7 matches the end of the DNA better, so the J call may be wrong. Germline CDR1 KGHSH, CDR2 LQKENI. This CDR3 contains 12 residues. CDR3 in amino acids: CASSHDDYEQYF. CDR3 DNA sequence: TGTGCCAGCTCACACGACGACTACGAGCAGTACTTC.